A single sample gave rise to the 27 T cell receptor beta chains below, sequenced in a study of cytomegalovirus exposure and HLA in healthy donors. Use of 60 Vbeta and 13 Jbeta primers characterized the PCR. Data came from immunoSEQ multiplex PCR; TCRdb stores just in-frame clones and leaves some out. The data contain about 110,000 clones, over 60% of them singletons. The sequenced sample consisted of PBMCs. The receptors derive from a man aged 25 to 40 in good health and CMV-seropositive.

The V gene is TRBV30, the J gene TRBJ1-6, with D perhaps matching TRBD1 (5 bases). Trimming left V 2 bases short and J 10 bases short, with 15 bases between. The CDR3 has 14 residues. Germline V gene sequence: CDR1 GTSNPN, CDR2 SVGIG (reference sequence). The CDR3 protein is CAWSWGPRGSPLHF. In nucleotides, the CDR3 is TGTGCCTGGAGTTGGGGACCTCGGGGGTCACCCCTCCACTTT.

The chain links TRBV7-2 to TRBJ2-1; D unresolved. Trimming cost V 2 bases and J 0 bases, with 8 bases left between them. The CDR3 has 15 residues. Per germline, CDR1 SGHTA and CDR2 FQGNSA. The CDR3 coding sequence is TGTGCCAGCAGCTTACATTCGGGCTCCTACAATGAGCAGTTCTTC. This translates into CASSLHSGSYNEQFF.

This clone came up a few times. The CDR3 DNA sequence: TGTGCCAGCAGGGGGGCCCCGGCAACTAATGAAAAACTGTTTTTT. Encoded protein: CASRGAPATNEKLFF. The V call is TRBV6-5, the J call TRBJ1-4; TRBD1 might be the D (6 bases). The V end lost 6 bases, the J end lost 0 bases, and 11 bases lay between the germline ends. Germline V lookup: CDR1 MNHEY, CDR2 SVGAGI. The CDR3 consists of 15 residues.

V gene TRBV7-2 combines with J gene TRBJ2-5; 13 bases are a match to TRBD2. V gave up 5 bases and J gave up 6 bases; unmatched junction bases: 6. The length of the CDR3 is 15 residues. In germline, CDR1 is SGHTA, CDR2 FQGNSA. The CDR3 here is CASSPRGLAGKTQYF. CDR3 nucleotide sequence: TGTGCCAGCAGCCCTAGGGGACTAGCGGGGAAGACCCAGTACTTC.

The J gene is TRBJ1-2, the V gene TRBV29-1, with 8 bases fitting TRBD1. The V and J ends lost 5 bases and 4 bases, in that order; junction bases with no gene match: 0. The CDR3 has 11 residues. The germline gives CDR1 SQVTM, CDR2 ANQGSEA. CDR3 bases: TGCAGCGTTCAGGGGGCCTATGGCTACACCTTC. This codes for CSVQGAYGYTF.

J is TRBJ2-2 and V is TRBV4-1; D not certain. Trimming pared 4 bases from V and 0 bases from J, leaving 9 bases between. The germline gives CDR1 MGHRA, CDR2 YSYEKL. The CDR3 spans 15 residues. The CDR3 region is CASSPDTANTGELFF. The CDR3 DNA sequence: TGCGCCAGCAGCCCCGACACCGCGAACACCGGGGAGCTGTTTTTT.

The chain combines TRBV6-5 with TRBJ2-5; 7 bases are a match to TRBD1. Germline-derived CDR1 and CDR2 are MNHEY and SVGAGI. Trimming removed 8 bases from V and 4 bases from J; junction bases left unmatched: 13. This CDR3 region has 15 residues. This CDR3 reads CASGPSGQQGETQYF. The CDR3, as DNA: TGTGCCAGCGGCCCGTCGGGACAGCAAGGAGAGACCCAGTACTTC.

This chain links TRBV5-4 with TRBJ1-3; D not resolved. The CDR3 covers 13 residues. Germline V gene sequence: CDR1 SGHNT, CDR2 YYREEE (reference sequence). V dropped 4 bases and J dropped 2 bases, with 7 bases sitting between them. This CDR3 reads CASSGTAGNTIYF. For the CDR3, the DNA is TGTGCCAGCAGCGGCACAGCTGGAAACACCATATATTTT.

CDR3 region: CASSLQGSYEQYF. CDR3 bases: TGTGCCAGCTCCCTACAGGGATCCTACGAGCAGTACTTC. The chain combines TRBV11-3 with TRBJ2-7, with D maybe TRBD1 (6 bases). V gave up 8 bases and J gave up 1 base, with 12 bases separating them. This CDR3 comprises 13 residues. CDR1 is SGHNT and CDR2 is YENEEA in the germline V gene.

This chain joins TRBV7-2 and TRBJ1-1; D remains unclear. V dropped 0 bases and J dropped 1 base, with 9 bases sitting between them. The CDR3 runs 15 residues. Germline CDR1 SGHTA, CDR2 FQGNSA. The CDR3 DNA reads as TGTGCCAGCAGCTTAGCACCGCGACAGAACACTGAAGCTTTCTTT. This encodes CASSLAPRQNTEAFF.

The V gene is TRBV29-1, the J gene TRBJ2-7; D is perhaps TRBD1 (5 bases). V was trimmed by 3 bases and J by 4 bases, leaving 10 bases between them. The CDR3 spans 12 residues. Germline V CDR1 and CDR2: SQVTM, ANQGSEA. CDR3 protein: CSVEVGDYEQYF. The CDR3 nucleotides are TGCAGCGTTGAGGTAGGGGATTACGAGCAGTACTTC.

The rearrangement uses TRBV9 and TRBJ1-5; a weak D match, TRBD1 (5 bases). Germline values: CDR1 SGDLS, CDR2 YYNGEE. V dropped 0 bases and J dropped 6 bases, with 16 bases sitting between them. The CDR3 runs 16 residues. CDR3: CASSVGTPQEGQPQHF. The CDR3 bases are TGTGCCAGCAGCGTAGGGACACCGCAGGAGGGTCAGCCCCAGCATTTT.

The chain links TRBV7-9 to TRBJ1-5; D is unclear. From germline, CDR1 is SEHNR and CDR2 FQNEAQ (reference sequence). This CDR3 spans 15 amino acids. Trimming shortened V by 0 bases and J by 4 bases, and 10 bases separated the two germline ends. As DNA, the CDR3 is TGTGCCAGCAGCTTAGCGGCGGGGAATAATCAGCCCCAGCATTTT. The encoded protein is CASSLAAGNNQPQHF.

The chain uses TRBV11-2 and TRBJ2-7, with TRBD1 matching 11 bases. The V and J ends lost 4 bases and 1 base, in that order; junction bases with no gene match: 6. CDR1 and CDR2 (germline): SGHAT, FQNNGV. CDR3 length: 16 residues. As DNA, the CDR3 is TGTGCCAGCAGCTCAACGGGACAGGGGGGATCCTACGAGCAGTACTTC. Translation gives CASSSTGQGGSYEQYF.

The V and J genes are TRBV10-1 and TRBJ2-3, with 11 bases fitting TRBD2. The CDR3 has 17 amino acids. Germline V gives CDR1 WNHNN, CDR2 SYGVQD (reference sequence). Trimming removed 3 bases from V and 2 bases from J; junction bases left unmatched: 7. CDR3 bases: TGCGCCAGCAGTGACTCTAGCGGGGGGATGTTCACAGATACGCAGTATTTT. As protein: CASSDSSGGMFTDTQYF.

V and J are TRBV11-3 and TRBJ2-2; D not resolved. Germline V CDR1 and CDR2: SGHNT, YENEEA. With 3 bases removed from V and 6 bases from J, the gap between germline ends came to 5 bases. The CDR3 length is 12 residues. The CDR3 DNA follows: TGTGCCAGCAGCTTTGGAGCCGGGGAGCTGTTTTTT. Its protein is CASSFGAGELFF.

In its sample, this clone was seen once. V usage is TRBV19 and J usage is TRBJ1-5; D possibly corresponds to TRBD1 (5 bases). CDR1 is LNHDA and CDR2 is SQIVND in the germline V gene (reference sequence). There are 16 residues in the CDR3. Between the trimmed V and J ends, which lost 3 bases and 2 bases, there was a span of 14 bases. Here the CDR3 reads CASSIRAGIGNQPQHF. For the CDR3, the DNA is TGTGCCAGTAGTATTCGGGCAGGGATAGGCAATCAGCCCCAGCATTTT.

V gene TRBV19 combines with J gene TRBJ1-1; D might be TRBD1 (5 bases). V dropped 5 bases and J dropped 0 bases, with 16 bases sitting between them. The CDR3 is 16 residues long. Germline CDR1 LNHDA, CDR2 SQIVND (reference sequence). CDR3 sequence reads: CASSLASTVLNTEAFF. In DNA form, the CDR3 reads TGTGCCAGTAGTCTCGCCTCGACAGTCTTGAACACTGAAGCTTTCTTT.

The gene calls are TRBV18 and TRBJ1-2; 7 bases are a match to TRBD1. Germline lookup yields CDR1 KGHSH and CDR2 LQKENI. The trim removed 2 bases at V and 2 bases at J, leaving 14 bases unmatched. CDR3 length: 18 amino acids. The CDR3 here is CASSPYSQGEALNYGYTF. Here the CDR3 DNA reads TGTGCCAGCTCACCATATTCTCAGGGGGAGGCACTAAACTATGGCTACACCTTC.

The chain carries TRBV27 and TRBJ1-2, with D perhaps TRBD1 (6 bases). This CDR3 contains 14 residues. The V and J ends lost 0 bases and 8 bases respectively, with 13 bases between them. Per the germline V gene, CDR1 is MNHEY and CDR2 is SMNVEV (reference sequence). The chain's CDR3 is CASSLSPGASGYTF. The CDR3 region has the DNA TGTGCCAGCAGTTTATCACCAGGGGCCAGCGGCTACACCTTC.

This clone was observed a handful of times. J is TRBJ2-5 and V is TRBV5-1, with TRBD2 identical over 7 bases. V lost 2 bases to trimming and J lost 3 bases; unmatched junction nucleotides: 7. This CDR3 comprises 15 residues. CDR1 is SGHRS and CDR2 is YFSETQ in the germline V gene. The CDR3 reads CASSFGGTDKETQYF. In nucleotides, the CDR3 is TGCGCCAGCAGCTTCGGGGGGACCGATAAAGAGACCCAGTACTTC.

The chain uses TRBV5-4 and TRBJ2-7; D may be TRBD2 (6 bases). CDR1 and CDR2 from the germline V gene are SGHNT and YYREEE (reference sequence). The CDR3 is made up of 13 amino acids. Trimming took off 0 bases at V and 6 bases at J, with 10 bases between the two ends. CDR3 sequence: CASSLGGTVEQYF. DNA for the CDR3: TGTGCCAGCAGCTTGGGAGGGACTGTCGAGCAGTACTTC.

CDR3: CASSYDRGQGYTF. CDR3 nucleotides: TGTGCCAGCAGTTATGACAGGGGGCAAGGCTACACCTTC. The rearrangement links TRBV6-5 to TRBJ1-2; 10 bases fit TRBD1. This CDR3 contains 13 residues. V lost 3 bases, J lost 8 bases, and 3 bases stayed unmatched. Germline loops: CDR1 MNHEY, CDR2 SVGAGI.

The chain has TRBV2 and TRBJ1-4, with D perhaps matching TRBD1 (5 bases). The germline CDR1 and CDR2 sequences are SNHLY and FYNNEI. V lost 4 bases and J lost 9, with 18 bases in between. This CDR3 contains 15 residues. The CDR3 DNA sequence: TGTGCCAGCAGTGGAGGTCTCCAGGGTACGAAAAAACTGTTTTTT. This translates into CASSGGLQGTKKLFF.

The gene calls are TRBV27 and TRBJ2-7; D may be TRBD1 (6 bases). The CDR3 has 15 residues. Germline V lookup: CDR1 MNHEY, CDR2 SMNVEV (reference sequence). Trimming removed 9 bases at V and 3 bases at J, with 21 bases between. CDR3 loop: CASSQGQTINYEQYF. CDR3 coding DNA: TGTGCCAGTTCCCAAGGACAGACTATTAACTACGAGCAGTACTTC.

The chain links TRBV9 to TRBJ1-4; 7 bases line up with TRBD1. Germline loops: CDR1 SGDLS, CDR2 YYNGEE. Trimming took 4 bases from V and 7 from J; bases not matched to a gene: 22. The CDR3 has 19 residues. The CDR3 spells CASSMNPTGTANEAEKLFF. Written as DNA, the CDR3 is TGTGCCAGCAGCATGAACCCCACCGGGACAGCGAACGAAGCTGAAAAACTGTTTTTT.

CDR3 nucleotide sequence: TGTGCCTGGAGTGTCGGGGCAGGGGCCACTGAAGCTTTCTTT. This encodes CAWSVGAGATEAFF. This chain links TRBV30 with TRBJ1-1; maybe TRBD1 (6 bases). Germline values: CDR1 GTSNPN, CDR2 SVGIG (reference sequence). This CDR3 spans 14 amino acids. Trimming took off 0 bases at V and 4 bases at J, with 12 bases between the two ends.